This T cell receptor (beta chain) came from a study of cytomegalovirus exposure and HLA in healthy donors. In the study overall: The Caucasian-associated ancestry cluster held over 80% of over 350 genotyped donors.

Primers included in the PCR were 60 Vbeta and 13 Jbeta primers. TCRdb keeps only in-frame clones here, not all; method: immunoSEQ multiplex PCR. The profile shows roughly 130,000 clones, approximately 80% of them singletons. With 9 bases removed from V and 8 bases from J, the gap between germline ends came to 17 bases. The CDR3 is made up of 13 amino acids. From germline, CDR1 is LNHDA and CDR2 SQIVND (reference sequence). Concerning this clone: The antigen is not known.

Points from the study as a whole: What was likely a sequencing artifact was a cluster of highly shared sequence variants.

The gene calls are TRBV19 and TRBJ2-1, with D perhaps matching TRBD1 (6 bases). The sequencing input was PBMCs. The clonotype originates from a man aged 18 to 29 in good health and CMV-seronegative. In DNA, the CDR3 is TGTGCCAGCTCGCTAGGGGGTGGAGATGAGCAGTTCTTC. It is translated as CASSLGGGDEQFF. Using reference TRBV19 and TRBJ2-1 for the parts outside the CDR3, the full variable domain is DGGITQSPKYLFRKEGQNVTLSCEQNLNHDAMYWYRQDPGQGLRLIYYSQIVNDFQKGDIAEGYSVSREKKESFPLTVTSAQKNPTAFYLCASSLGGGDEQFFGPGTRLTVL.